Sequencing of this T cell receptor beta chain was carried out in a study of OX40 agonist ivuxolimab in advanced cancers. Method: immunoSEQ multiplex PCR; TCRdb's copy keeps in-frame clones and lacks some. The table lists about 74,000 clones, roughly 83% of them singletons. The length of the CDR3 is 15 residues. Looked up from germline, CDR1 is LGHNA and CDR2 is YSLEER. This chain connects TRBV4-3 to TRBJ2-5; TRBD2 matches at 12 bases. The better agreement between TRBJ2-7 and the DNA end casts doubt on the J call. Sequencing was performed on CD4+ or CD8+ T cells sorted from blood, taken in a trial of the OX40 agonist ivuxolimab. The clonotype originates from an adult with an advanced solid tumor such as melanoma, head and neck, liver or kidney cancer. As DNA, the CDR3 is TGCGCCAGCAGCCAAATGACTAGCGGGGGAAACGAGCAGTACTTC. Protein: CASSQMTSGGNEQYF.